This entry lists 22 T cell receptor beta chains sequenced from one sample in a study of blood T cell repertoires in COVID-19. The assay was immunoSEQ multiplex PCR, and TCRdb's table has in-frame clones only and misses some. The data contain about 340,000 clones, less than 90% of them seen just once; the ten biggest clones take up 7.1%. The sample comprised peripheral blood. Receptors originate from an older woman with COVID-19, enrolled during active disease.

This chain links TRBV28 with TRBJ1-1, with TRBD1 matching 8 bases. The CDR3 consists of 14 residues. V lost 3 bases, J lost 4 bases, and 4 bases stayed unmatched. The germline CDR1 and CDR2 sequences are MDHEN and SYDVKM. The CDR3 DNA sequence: TGTGCCAGCAGTTTGCAGGGGGCGGCCACTGAAGCTTTCTTT. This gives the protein CASSLQGAATEAFF.

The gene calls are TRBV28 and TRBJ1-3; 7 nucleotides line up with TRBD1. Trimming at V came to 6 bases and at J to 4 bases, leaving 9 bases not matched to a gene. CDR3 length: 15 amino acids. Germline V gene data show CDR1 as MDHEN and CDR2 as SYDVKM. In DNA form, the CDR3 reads TGTGCCAGCAGCACGAAGGACAGGCAGGGAAACACCATATATTTT. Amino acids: CASSTKDRQGNTIYF.

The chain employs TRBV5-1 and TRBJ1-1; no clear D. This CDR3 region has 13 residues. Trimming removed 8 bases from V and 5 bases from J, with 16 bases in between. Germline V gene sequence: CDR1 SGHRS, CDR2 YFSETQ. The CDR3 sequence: CASSDPGVTEAFF. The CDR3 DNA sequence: TGCGCCAGTAGTGATCCCGGGGTAACTGAAGCTTTCTTT.

The CDR3 bases are TGTGCCAGCGCGGGACAGTACAGCTCCTACGAGCAGTACTTC. Residues: CASAGQYSSYEQYF. The J gene is TRBJ2-7, the V gene TRBV11-2; weak D call: TRBD1 (7 bases). Deletions cut 8 bases from V and 0 bases from J, with 14 bases between. The germline CDR1 and CDR2 sequences are SGHAT and FQNNGV. There are 14 residues in the CDR3.

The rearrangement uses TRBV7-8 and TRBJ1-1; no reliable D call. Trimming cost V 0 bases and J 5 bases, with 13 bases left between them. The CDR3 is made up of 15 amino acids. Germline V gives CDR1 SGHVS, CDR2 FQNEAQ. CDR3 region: CASSLARSMRTEAFF. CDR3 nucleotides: TGTGCCAGCAGCTTAGCACGCTCAATGAGGACTGAAGCTTTCTTT.

CDR3 loop: CASSPQGSIDNEQFF. CDR3 coding DNA: TGTGCCAGCAGCCCACAGGGGAGCATCGACAATGAGCAGTTCTTC. This chain joins TRBV7-3 and TRBJ2-1, with 7 positions matching TRBD1. Germline V gene sequence: CDR1 SGHTA, CDR2 FQGTGA. V lost 5 bases to trimming and J lost 5 bases; unmatched junction nucleotides: 9. CDR3 size: 15 residues.

The CDR3 coding sequence is TGTGCCAGCAGCAAATTGGGGGACAGGGGGCGGGGACAAAATGAGCAGTTCTTC. Its translation: CASSKLGDRGRGQNEQFF. This chain links TRBV21-1 with TRBJ2-1; the table calls TRBD1, which could not be checked here. TRBV21-1 is noted as a pseudogene. The CDR3 totals 18 residues.

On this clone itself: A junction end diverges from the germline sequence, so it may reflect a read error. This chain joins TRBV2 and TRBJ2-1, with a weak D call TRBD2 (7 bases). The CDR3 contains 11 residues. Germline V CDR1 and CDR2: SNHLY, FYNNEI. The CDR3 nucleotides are TGTGCCAGCGTTGAGGCGGGGGCTCCCGTCTTC. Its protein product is CASVEAGAPVF.

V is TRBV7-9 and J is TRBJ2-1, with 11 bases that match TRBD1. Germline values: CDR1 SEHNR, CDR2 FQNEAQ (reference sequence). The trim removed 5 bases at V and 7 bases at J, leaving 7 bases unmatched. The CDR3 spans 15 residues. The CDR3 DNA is TGTGCCAGCAGCCTCCGGGACAGGGGGTCAAATGAGCAGTTCTTC. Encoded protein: CASSLRDRGSNEQFF. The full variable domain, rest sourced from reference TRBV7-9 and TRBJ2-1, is DTGVSQNPRHKITKRGQNVTFRCDPISEHNRLYWYRQTLGQGPEFLTYFQNEAQLEKSRLLSDRFSAERPKGSFSTLEIQRTEQGDSAMYLCASSLRDRGSNEQFFGPGTRLTVL.

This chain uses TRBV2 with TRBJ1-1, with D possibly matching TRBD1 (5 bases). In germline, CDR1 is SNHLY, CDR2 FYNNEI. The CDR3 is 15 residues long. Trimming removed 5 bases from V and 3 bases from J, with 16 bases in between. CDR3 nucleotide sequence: TGTGCCAGCAGTCCTCGGGGGGTGACGGACACTGAAGCTTTCTTT. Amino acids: CASSPRGVTDTEAFF.

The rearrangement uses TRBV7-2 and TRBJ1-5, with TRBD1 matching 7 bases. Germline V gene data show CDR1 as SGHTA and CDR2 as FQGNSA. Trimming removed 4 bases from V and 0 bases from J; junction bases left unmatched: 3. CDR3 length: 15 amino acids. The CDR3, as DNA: TGTGCCAGCAGCTGGGACAGATATAGCAATCAGCCCCAGCATTTT. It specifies CASSWDRYSNQPQHF.

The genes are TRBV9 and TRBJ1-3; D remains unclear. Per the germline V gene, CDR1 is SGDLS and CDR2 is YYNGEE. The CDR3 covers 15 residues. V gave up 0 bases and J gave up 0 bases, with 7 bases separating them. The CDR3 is CASSVADNSGNTIYF. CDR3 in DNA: TGTGCCAGCAGCGTAGCTGACAACTCTGGAAACACCATATATTTT.

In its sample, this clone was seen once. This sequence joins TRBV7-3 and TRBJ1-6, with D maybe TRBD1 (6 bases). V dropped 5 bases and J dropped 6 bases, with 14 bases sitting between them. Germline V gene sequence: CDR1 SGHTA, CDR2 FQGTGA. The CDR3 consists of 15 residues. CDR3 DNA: TGTGCCAGCAGCCAACAAGCAGGGGTTAATTCACCCCTCCACTTT. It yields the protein CASSQQAGVNSPLHF.

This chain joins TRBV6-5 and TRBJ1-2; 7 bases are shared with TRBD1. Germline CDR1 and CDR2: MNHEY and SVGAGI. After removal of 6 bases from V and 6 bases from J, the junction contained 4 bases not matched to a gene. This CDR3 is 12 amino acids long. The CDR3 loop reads CASRTGNDGYTF. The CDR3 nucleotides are TGTGCCAGCAGGACAGGGAACGATGGCTACACCTTC.

The CDR3 sequence: CATSRDRGAFSYEQYF. In nucleotides, the CDR3 is TGTGCCACCAGCAGAGATCGCGGTGCCTTCTCCTACGAGCAGTACTTC. This rearrangement joins TRBV15 to TRBJ2-7; no firm D call. This CDR3 has 16 amino acids. The V end was cut by 0 bases, the J end by 0 bases, with 12 bases between. Per germline, CDR1 LNHNV and CDR2 YYDKDF (reference sequence).

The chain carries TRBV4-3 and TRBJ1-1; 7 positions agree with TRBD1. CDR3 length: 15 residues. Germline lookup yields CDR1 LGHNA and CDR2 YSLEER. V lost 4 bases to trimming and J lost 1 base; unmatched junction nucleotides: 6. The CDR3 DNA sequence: TGCGCCAGCAGCCGACGGGGACAGCAGAACACTGAAGCTTTCTTT. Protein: CASSRRGQQNTEAFF.

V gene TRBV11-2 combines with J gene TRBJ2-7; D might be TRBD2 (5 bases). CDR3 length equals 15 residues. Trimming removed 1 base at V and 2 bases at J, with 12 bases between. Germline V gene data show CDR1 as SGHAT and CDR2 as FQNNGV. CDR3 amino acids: CASSLVGGSAYEQYF. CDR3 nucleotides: TGTGCCAGCAGCTTAGTGGGCGGGTCTGCCTACGAGCAGTACTTC.

The CDR3 region is CASSGRGGEGETQYF. CDR3 nucleotide sequence: TGTGCCAGCAGCGGTCGGGGGGGCGAGGGAGAGACCCAGTACTTC. The V and J genes are TRBV7-2 and TRBJ2-5; TRBD2 matches at 8 bases. V lost 5 bases, J lost 4 bases, and 9 bases stayed unmatched. The CDR3 has 15 amino acids. Germline loops: CDR1 SGHTA, CDR2 FQGNSA.

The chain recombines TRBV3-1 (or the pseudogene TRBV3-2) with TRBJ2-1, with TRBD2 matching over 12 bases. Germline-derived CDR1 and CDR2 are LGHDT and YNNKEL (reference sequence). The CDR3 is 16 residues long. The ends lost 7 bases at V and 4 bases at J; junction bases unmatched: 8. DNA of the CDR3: TGTGCCAGCACTCTAAAACTAGCGGGGGGTTACAATGAGCAGTTCTTC. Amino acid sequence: CASTLKLAGGYNEQFF.

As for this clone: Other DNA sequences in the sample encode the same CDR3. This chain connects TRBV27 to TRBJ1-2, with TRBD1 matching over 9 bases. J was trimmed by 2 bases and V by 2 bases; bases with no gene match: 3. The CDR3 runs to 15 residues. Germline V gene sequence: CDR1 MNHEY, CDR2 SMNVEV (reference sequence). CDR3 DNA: TGTGCCAGCAGTTTAACCGGACAGGGGAACTATGGCTACACCTTC. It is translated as CASSLTGQGNYGYTF.

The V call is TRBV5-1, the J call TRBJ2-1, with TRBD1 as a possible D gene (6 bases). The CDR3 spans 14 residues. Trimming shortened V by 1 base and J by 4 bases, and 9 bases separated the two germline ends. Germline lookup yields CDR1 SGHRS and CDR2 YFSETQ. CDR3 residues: CASSLTGNYNEQFF. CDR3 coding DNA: TGCGCCAGCAGCTTGACAGGGAATTACAATGAGCAGTTCTTC.

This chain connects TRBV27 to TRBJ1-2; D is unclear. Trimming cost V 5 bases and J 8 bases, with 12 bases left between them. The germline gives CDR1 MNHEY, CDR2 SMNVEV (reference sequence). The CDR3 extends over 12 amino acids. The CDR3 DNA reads TGTGCCAGCAGTCCTTGGGCGGGGGGCTACACCTTC. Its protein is CASSPWAGGYTF.